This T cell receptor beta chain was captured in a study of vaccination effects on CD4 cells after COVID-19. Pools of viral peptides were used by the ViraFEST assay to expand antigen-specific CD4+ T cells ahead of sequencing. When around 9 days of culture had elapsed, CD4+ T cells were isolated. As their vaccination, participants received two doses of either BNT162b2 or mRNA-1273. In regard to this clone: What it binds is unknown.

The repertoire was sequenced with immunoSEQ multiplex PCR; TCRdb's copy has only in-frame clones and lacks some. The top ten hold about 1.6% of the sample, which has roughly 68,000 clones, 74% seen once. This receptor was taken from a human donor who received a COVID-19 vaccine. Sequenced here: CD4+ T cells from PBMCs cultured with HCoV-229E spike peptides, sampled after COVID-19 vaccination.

The CDR3 loop reads CASSVVPGTGGAGNEQFF. DNA of the CDR3: TGTGCCAGCAGCGTAGTTCCCGGGACAGGGGGCGCGGGGAATGAGCAGTTCTTC. The genes are TRBV9 and TRBJ2-1; 12 nucleotides align to TRBD1. The trim removed 0 bases at V and 7 bases at J, leaving 11 bases unmatched. The CDR3 is made up of 18 amino acids. Germline CDR1 SGDLS, CDR2 YYNGEE.